These T cell receptor beta chains were read from a single sample in a study of tumor and adjacent non-tumor tissue in lung cancer. TCRdb ran MiXCR on the multiplex PCR reads and lists one entry per CDR3 protein. The sample shows roughly 90,000 distinct CDR3 sequences, roughly 77% of them seen only once. Sequenced material: distant non-tumor lung tissue. The origin of the receptors is a woman between 50 and 59 years old with non-small cell lung cancer. The CDR3 runs from the conserved cysteine through the conserved F or W. Clone size is stated in some rows and not others, as once, few, many or a class when expanded.

cdr3_aa: CASSLESSGNHEHFF
clone_size: .
v_call: TRBV11-2

cdr3_aa: CDSSLLMLGTEAFF
clone_size: .
v_call: TRBV11-2

cdr3_aa: CTSGPVGYPLTDTQYF
clone_size: .
v_call: TRBV11-2

cdr3_aa: CASSESGHGQTQYF
clone_size: .
v_call: TRBV10-1

cdr3_aa: CASCSGSEETQHF
clone_size: once
v_call: TRBV6-1

cdr3_aa: CSVEDRERGLQEAQYF
clone_size: .
v_call: TRBV29-1

cdr3_aa: CASSLAPYDEQFF
clone_size: .
v_call: TRBV6-2/TRBV6-3

cdr3_aa: CASRVDRGNTEAFF
clone_size: many
v_call: TRBV6-5

cdr3_aa: CASSVASAPGTQYF
clone_size: few
v_call: TRBV9

cdr3_aa: CSVQTGAGETQYF
clone_size: .
v_call: TRBV29-1

cdr3_aa: CASRQEPVASPLHF
clone_size: .
v_call: TRBV4-1

cdr3_aa: CTCSSTVNEKLFF
clone_size: once
v_call: TRBV6-1

cdr3_aa: CSAREEGVTEAFF
clone_size: .
v_call: TRBV20-1

cdr3_aa: CSVGEMKGYAF
clone_size: .
v_call: TRBV29-1

cdr3_aa: CAGSLETGPLAKNIKYF
clone_size: .
v_call: TRBV13

cdr3_aa: CSFGGTPTALDAEAFF
clone_size: .
v_call: TRBV29-1

cdr3_aa: CTSSGQGACETQYF
clone_size: .
v_call: TRBV12-3/TRBV12-4

cdr3_aa: CANSLESGANTETFF
clone_size: .
v_call: TRBV11-2

cdr3_aa: CAWSVSLYEQYF
clone_size: many
v_call: TRBV30

cdr3_aa: CASSEDNSYGQYF
clone_size: .
v_call: TRBV11-2

cdr3_aa: CASSPGQGSNYDYTF
clone_size: .
v_call: TRBV11-2

cdr3_aa: CAISDQQEGTEEMFF
clone_size: .
v_call: TRBV10-3

cdr3_aa: CTNSQGGEIKYF
clone_size: .
v_call: TRBV4-1

cdr3_aa: CASRRDGNNQPQYF
clone_size: .
v_call: TRBV5-1

cdr3_aa: CTSRAPPHTGELFF
clone_size: .
v_call: TRBV6-2/TRBV6-3

cdr3_aa: CAGSSPSSRDTEAFF
clone_size: .
v_call: TRBV28

cdr3_aa: CASRCRGFFKQYF
clone_size: .
v_call: TRBV28

cdr3_aa: CASSHTDRHSYEQYF
clone_size: many
v_call: TRBV7-9

cdr3_aa: CASSQPGTKSYEQYF
clone_size: .
v_call: TRBV4-1

cdr3_aa: CASTVSENIEAFF
clone_size: .
v_call: TRBV6-6

cdr3_aa: CASSSDSSQETQNF
clone_size: .
v_call: TRBV7-7

cdr3_aa: CPRRRLGHRLTGELFF
clone_size: .
v_call: TRBV6-2/TRBV6-3

cdr3_aa: CSARDPTEAFF
clone_size: many
v_call: TRBV20-1

cdr3_aa: CASSQGGRGDYHEQFF
clone_size: .
v_call: TRBV4-2

cdr3_aa: CASRLYSRTVDSGDTIYF
clone_size: .
v_call: TRBV11-2

cdr3_aa: CSVELSGCSYDERFF
clone_size: .
v_call: TRBV29-1

cdr3_aa: CRVEGGRGPGANVLTF
clone_size: .
v_call: TRBV29-1

cdr3_aa: CAWANSGWRTGELFF
clone_size: .
v_call: TRBV30

cdr3_aa: CASSHTSGASSYEQYF
clone_size: .
v_call: TRBV4-1

cdr3_aa: CASSYNMAHIGYSF
clone_size: .
v_call: TRBV6-2/TRBV6-3

cdr3_aa: CASGPYRDQPQHF
clone_size: .
v_call: TRBV6-5

cdr3_aa: CARSLEVASGSYEQYF
clone_size: once
v_call: TRBV11-2

cdr3_aa: CASEQGTHYF
clone_size: .
v_call: TRBV2

cdr3_aa: CASSSTGRGQYF
clone_size: .
v_call: TRBV11-1

cdr3_aa: CASSRELRGMNTEAFF
clone_size: few
v_call: TRBV12-3/TRBV12-4

cdr3_aa: CTSSSGPGLNIQYF
clone_size: .
v_call: TRBV6-6

cdr3_aa: CASVGTSYYTDTQYF
clone_size: once
v_call: TRBV28

cdr3_aa: CASSHGTGMPYEQNF
clone_size: .
v_call: TRBV14

cdr3_aa: CASGLGGVAGTGELFF
clone_size: .
v_call: TRBV11-2

cdr3_aa: CASSQGKGWGTEVFF
clone_size: .
v_call: TRBV4-1

cdr3_aa: CSAPRDNSYNEQFF
clone_size: many
v_call: TRBV20-1

cdr3_aa: CSVGIWQVFNEQYF
clone_size: .
v_call: TRBV29-1

cdr3_aa: CASSPGTDEELF
clone_size: .
v_call: TRBV12-3/TRBV12-4

cdr3_aa: CSVVLAGACTDTQYF
clone_size: .
v_call: TRBV29-1

cdr3_aa: CVSRRASHGYTF
clone_size: .
v_call: TRBV6-1

cdr3_aa: CASGLWGRLVTDTQYF
clone_size: .
v_call: TRBV11-2